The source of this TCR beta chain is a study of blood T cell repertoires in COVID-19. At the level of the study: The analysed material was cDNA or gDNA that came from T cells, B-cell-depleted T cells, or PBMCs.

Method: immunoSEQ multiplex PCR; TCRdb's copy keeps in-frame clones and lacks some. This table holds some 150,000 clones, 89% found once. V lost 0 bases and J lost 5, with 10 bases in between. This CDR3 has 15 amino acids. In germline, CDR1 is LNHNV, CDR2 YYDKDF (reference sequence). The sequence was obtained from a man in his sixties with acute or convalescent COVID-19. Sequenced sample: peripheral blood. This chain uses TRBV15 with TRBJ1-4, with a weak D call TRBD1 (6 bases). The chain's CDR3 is CATSRDYRVNEKLFF. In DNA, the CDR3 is TGTGCCACCAGCAGAGATTACAGGGTGAATGAAAAACTGTTTTTT.